These 10 T cell receptor beta chains came from one sample sequenced in a study of blood T cell repertoires in COVID-19 (dated by TCRdb to 2020 to 2022). The method was the immunoSEQ multiplex PCR assay. The table was pulled from immuneACCESS by TCRdb, which kept in-frame rearrangements only. Such tables lose some clones; where checked, under half of the loss comes from unresolved V genes, and the rest has no known cause. The sample contains a few hundred thousand clones, approximately 77% of them found a single time. The ten largest clones add up to around 1% of the sample. Source material: peripheral blood. The source is a human donor with acute or convalescent COVID-19. The donor label of this sample is uncertain.

V and J are TRBV4-2 and TRBJ1-6; TRBD1 aligns across 7 bases. CDR1 and CDR2 (germline): LGHNA, YNFKEQ. J gave up 9 bases and V 3 bases, and 2 bases lay outside the gene matches. The CDR3 length is 13 residues. CDR3 nucleotides: TGTGCCAGCAGCCAGACAGGGAGTTCACCCCTCCACTTT. Amino acids: CASSQTGSSPLHF.

CDR3 coding DNA: TGTGCCAGCAGCGCCCGCCTAAAGTGGGGGGCGGGGGGCACTGAAGCTTTCTTT. This gives the protein CASSARLKWGAGGTEAFF. This rearrangement joins TRBV11-2 to TRBJ1-1; TRBD1 is a possible D gene (6 bases). This CDR3 has 18 residues. CDR1 and CDR2 from the germline V gene are SGHAT and FQNNGV. With 5 bases removed from V and 4 bases from J, the gap between germline ends came to 26 bases.

The CDR3 coding sequence is TGTGCCTGGAGTCCCGACAGGGGAACTAATGAAAAACTGTTTTTT. It specifies CAWSPDRGTNEKLFF. The chain is built from TRBV30 and TRBJ1-4; 8 nucleotides agree with TRBD1. Germline V lookup: CDR1 GTSNPN, CDR2 SVGIG (reference sequence). The V segment lost 2 bases and the J segment 1 base; nucleotides outside the gene matches: 3. The CDR3 length is 15 residues.

The chain employs TRBV18 and TRBJ2-1; TRBD1 matches 7 bases. With 0 bases clipped from V and 0 bases from J, the junction kept 5 bases outside the gene matches. This CDR3 is built from 17 residues. Germline loops: CDR1 KGHSH, CDR2 LQKENI. The chain's CDR3 is CASSPPLGQVSYNEQFF. The CDR3 DNA reads as TGTGCCAGCTCACCACCGCTCGGACAGGTCTCCTACAATGAGCAGTTCTTC.

The chain combines TRBV5-4 with TRBJ2-5; TRBD2 is a possible D gene (7 bases). V gave up 5 bases and J gave up 3 bases, with 23 bases separating them. This CDR3 spans 17 amino acids. Looked up from germline, CDR1 is SGHNT and CDR2 is YYREEE (reference sequence). The CDR3 reads CASRSGLGASGEETQYF. The CDR3 coding sequence is TGTGCCAGCAGGTCCGGACTGGGGGCTAGCGGTGAAGAGACCCAGTACTTC.

The V gene is TRBV28, the J gene TRBJ1-1; D is perhaps TRBD1 (5 bases). V dropped 5 bases and J dropped 3 bases, with 13 bases sitting between them. The CDR3 length is 14 residues. Germline V gene sequence: CDR1 MDHEN, CDR2 SYDVKM. CDR3 sequence reads: CASSILRAHTEAFF. Here the CDR3 DNA reads TGTGCCAGCAGTATACTCAGGGCTCACACTGAAGCTTTCTTT.

This chain joins TRBV6-5 and TRBJ2-1, with D unclear. Deletions cut 6 bases from V and 2 bases from J, with 8 bases between. The V gene's germline CDR1 is MNHEY and CDR2 SVGAGI. This CDR3 region has 13 residues. The CDR3 spells CASRPGPYNEQFF. The CDR3 nucleotides read TGTGCCAGCAGACCAGGCCCCTACAATGAGCAGTTCTTC.

The chain is built from TRBV2 and TRBJ2-3; no definite D call. Germline CDR1 is SNHLY and CDR2 is FYNNEI. The CDR3 loop spans 13 amino acids. V was pared by 1 base and J by 6 bases, with 8 bases between. The CDR3 here is CASSEERPDTQYF. In DNA form, the CDR3 reads TGTGCCAGCAGTGAAGAGAGGCCGGATACGCAGTATTTT. The complete variable domain, with remaining parts taken from reference TRBV2 and TRBJ2-3, reads EPEVTQTPSHQVTQMGQEVILRCVPISNHLYFYWYRQILGQKVEFLVSFYNNEISEKSEIFDDQFSVERPDGSNFTLKIRSTKLEDSAMYFCASSEERPDTQYFGPGTRLTVL.

This clone came up once. The chain uses TRBV9 and TRBJ2-5, with a tentative D call TRBD2 (6 bases). This CDR3 spans 16 amino acids. Trimming shortened V by 2 bases and J by 5 bases, and 19 bases separated the two germline ends. The germline gives CDR1 SGDLS, CDR2 YYNGEE. CDR3 bases: TGTGCCAGCAGCGTCTCCCTCACGGAGGCGGGGGAGACCCAGTACTTC. The encoded protein is CASSVSLTEAGETQYF.

DNA for the CDR3: TGTGCCAGCAGCCAGGCCGGGGGCACCGGGGAGCTGTTTTTT. Its protein product is CASSQAGGTGELFF. The chain recombines TRBV7-9 with TRBJ2-2, with D perhaps TRBD2 (6 bases). Trimming removed 5 bases from V and 4 bases from J, with 11 bases in between. CDR1 and CDR2 (germline): SEHNR, FQNEAQ (reference sequence). The CDR3 consists of 14 residues.